This is a list of T cell receptor beta chains from one sample in a study of PD-L1 blockade in urothelial cancer. Assay: immunoSEQ multiplex PCR; the TCRdb copy retains only in-frame clones and omits some. The table lists approximately 100,000 clones, approximately 85% of them singletons. This sample comprised PBMCs, obtained around atezolizumab (anti-PD-L1) treatment. Every receptor here comes from a man aged 45 to 65 with urothelial cancer. Both conserved end residues are part of each CDR3. Fields, in order: D gene, J gene, V gene, clone size, CDR3 protein, CDR3 DNA. D genes are given only for firm matches. Clone size is shown for a subset of rows, as once, few, many or a class of expanded clone.

D: NA
J: TRBJ1-5
V: TRBV28
size: NA
CDR3: CASSQAGRGPPQHF
DNA: TGTGCCAGCAGCCAGGCAGGGCGAGGTCCGCCCCAGCATTTT

D: TRBD2
J: TRBJ2-1
V: TRBV28
size: NA
CDR3: CASSSLGGVENEQFF
DNA: TGTGCCAGCAGTTCCCTGGGGGGGGTGGAGAATGAGCAGTTCTTC

D: NA
J: TRBJ1-1
V: TRBV5-6
size: few
CDR3: CASSLGAQNTEAFF
DNA: TGTGCCAGCAGCTTGGGGGCCCAGAACACTGAAGCTTTCTTT

D: NA
J: TRBJ1-1
V: TRBV7-9
size: NA
CDR3: CASSPLTREAFF
DNA: TGTGCCAGCAGCCCGTTGACACGTGAAGCTTTCTTT

D: NA
J: TRBJ2-7
V: TRBV7-3
size: NA
CDR3: CASSLSGYEQYF
DNA: TGTGCCAGCAGCTTAAGCGGGTACGAGCAGTACTTC

D: TRBD2
J: TRBJ2-1
V: TRBV7-2
size: NA
CDR3: CASSSTREGLRFF
DNA: TGTGCCAGCAGCTCCACACGGGAGGGCCTGAGGTTCTTC

D: NA
J: TRBJ2-7
V: TRBV9
size: NA
CDR3: CASGDSDISYEQYF
DNA: TGTGCCAGCGGAGACTCGGACATTTCCTACGAGCAGTACTTC

D: NA
J: TRBJ1-2
V: TRBV6-1
size: NA
CDR3: CASIGGQSDPYF
DNA: TGTGCCAGCATCGGAGGACAGTCGGATCCCTACTTC

D: NA
J: TRBJ1-3
V: TRBV7-2
size: NA
CDR3: CASSFRPTPGRGNTIYF
DNA: TGTGCCAGCAGCTTCCGCCCTACACCAGGGCGGGGAAACACCATATATTTT

D: TRBD1
J: TRBJ1-4
V: TRBV5-6
size: NA
CDR3: CASSRTGNWVTNEKLFF
DNA: TGTGCCAGCAGCCGGACAGGGAATTGGGTCACTAATGAAAAACTGTTTTTT

D: NA
J: TRBJ2-2
V: TRBV28
size: NA
CDR3: CASSQSRVSGELFF
DNA: TGTGCCAGCAGTCAAAGTCGGGTCTCGGGGGAGCTGTTTTTT

D: TRBD2
J: TRBJ2-3
V: TRBV7-7
size: NA
CDR3: CASSPAGGSTDTQYF
DNA: TGTGCTAGCAGCCCCGCGGGGGGGAGCACAGATACGCAGTATTTT

D: TRBD1
J: TRBJ1-1
V: TRBV10-3
size: NA
CDR3: CAISVSGTDEAFF
DNA: TGTGCCATCAGTGTGTCCGGGACAGACGAAGCTTTCTTT

D: NA
J: TRBJ2-3
V: TRBV9
size: NA
CDR3: CASSVVGTSTDTQYF
DNA: TGTGCCAGCAGCGTAGTAGGGACTTCTACAGATACGCAGTATTTT

D: NA
J: TRBJ1-1
V: TRBV18
size: NA
CDR3: CASSPGTTNTEAFF
DNA: TGTGCCAGCTCACCGGGCACAACGAACACTGAAGCTTTCTTT

D: NA
J: TRBJ2-5
V: TRBV30
size: NA
CDR3: CAWSNTVQETQYF
DNA: TGTGCCTGGAGTAACACAGTCCAAGAGACCCAGTACTTC

D: NA
J: TRBJ1-1
V: TRBV19
size: NA
CDR3: CASSIQGNTEAFF
DNA: TGTGCCAGTAGTATTCAGGGGAACACTGAAGCTTTCTTT

D: NA
J: TRBJ2-3
V: TRBV28
size: once
CDR3: CASSLRGPYTQYF
DNA: TGTGCCAGCAGTTTGCGGGGTCCTTATACGCAGTATTTT

D: TRBD1
J: TRBJ1-4
V: TRBV5-8
size: NA
CDR3: CASSRRQGARTNEKLFF
DNA: TGTGCCAGCAGCAGAAGACAGGGAGCACGGACTAATGAAAAACTGTTTTTT

D: TRBD1
J: TRBJ1-1
V: TRBV5-4
size: NA
CDR3: CASRADVGQAFEAFF
DNA: TGTGCCAGCAGAGCGGACGTGGGACAGGCCTTTGAGGCTTTCTTT

D: NA
J: TRBJ2-2
V: TRBV19
size: once
CDR3: CASRPRGVTGELFF
DNA: TGTGCCAGTCGTCCCAGGGGAGTCACCGGGGAGCTGTTTTTT

D: TRBD1
J: TRBJ2-3
V: TRBV4-2
size: NA
CDR3: CASSQDRSQGADTQYF
DNA: TGTGCCAGCAGCCAAGATAGATCCCAGGGGGCTGATACGCAGTATTTT

D: TRBD1
J: TRBJ1-1
V: TRBV16
size: NA
CDR3: CASSLSPGTGYAEAFF
DNA: TGTGCCAGCAGCCTTTCACCCGGGACAGGGTATGCTGAAGCTTTCTTT

D: NA
J: TRBJ2-7
V: TRBV10-1
size: NA
CDR3: CASSESFRTRTYEQYF
DNA: TGCGCCAGCAGTGAGTCTTTTAGGACACGGACCTACGAGCAGTACTTC

D: NA
J: TRBJ2-7
V: TRBV27
size: NA
CDR3: CASSFGTPAYEQYF
DNA: TGTGCCAGCAGTTTTGGGACACCAGCCTACGAGCAGTACTTC

D: TRBD2
J: TRBJ2-7
V: TRBV10-3
size: once
CDR3: CAISEGTSDHEQYF
DNA: TGTGCCATCAGTGAGGGGACTAGCGACCACGAGCAGTACTTC

D: TRBD2
J: TRBJ2-1
V: TRBV9
size: NA
CDR3: CASSAAGTSGNHEQFF
DNA: TGTGCCAGCAGCGCAGCCGGGACTAGCGGGAACCATGAGCAGTTCTTC

D: NA
J: TRBJ1-1
V: TRBV6-4
size: NA
CDR3: CASSDRVNTEAFF
DNA: TGTGCCAGCAGTGACCGGGTGAACACTGAAGCTTTCTTT

D: NA
J: TRBJ2-5
V: TRBV5-1
size: NA
CDR3: CASRTYTGEETQYF
DNA: TGCGCCAGCAGAACGTATACCGGGGAAGAGACCCAGTACTTC

D: NA
J: TRBJ1-1
V: TRBV28
size: NA
CDR3: CASSSRVVNTEAFF
DNA: TGTGCCAGCAGTTCCAGGGTGGTGAACACTGAAGCTTTCTTT

D: NA
J: TRBJ2-7
V: TRBV5-1
size: NA
CDR3: CASSLGTAIYEQYF
DNA: TGCGCCAGCAGCTTGGGGACAGCCATCTACGAGCAGTACTTC

D: NA
J: TRBJ1-1
V: TRBV5-1
size: NA
CDR3: CASSWREGNTEAFF
DNA: TGCGCCAGCAGCTGGAGGGAAGGGAACACTGAAGCTTTCTTT

D: TRBD1
J: TRBJ1-5
V: TRBV19
size: NA
CDR3: CASSFAGTGVGQPQHF
DNA: TGTGCCAGTAGTTTCGCCGGGACAGGGGTGGGTCAGCCCCAGCATTTT

D: TRBD2
J: TRBJ2-1
V: TRBV5-1
size: NA
CDR3: CASSLVGTSVYNEQFF
DNA: TGCGCCAGCAGCTTGGTCGGGACTAGCGTTTACAATGAGCAGTTCTTC

D: NA
J: TRBJ2-1
V: TRBV7-2
size: once
CDR3: CASSLAGGDYNEQFF
DNA: TGTGCCAGCAGCTTAGCGGGAGGCGACTACAATGAGCAGTTCTTC

D: TRBD2
J: TRBJ2-7
V: TRBV7-8
size: NA
CDR3: CASSLVASGTREQYF
DNA: TGTGCCAGCAGCTTAGTAGCAAGCGGGACTCGGGAGCAGTACTTC

D: NA
J: TRBJ1-1
V: TRBV29-1
size: NA
CDR3: CSVERAAGNTEAFF
DNA: TGCAGCGTTGAAAGAGCAGCGGGGAACACTGAAGCTTTCTTT

D: TRBD2
J: TRBJ2-3
V: TRBV5-4
size: NA
CDR3: CASSPPKRETDTQYF
DNA: TGTGCCAGCAGCCCGCCAAAGCGGGAGACAGATACGCAGTATTTT

D: NA
J: TRBJ1-3
V: TRBV2
size: NA
CDR3: CATSTGSSGNTIYF
DNA: TGTGCTACCAGCACAGGGAGCTCTGGAAACACCATATATTTT

D: TRBD1
J: TRBJ1-1
V: TRBV18
size: NA
CDR3: CASSAALDRVNTEAFF
DNA: TGTGCCAGCTCCGCTGCTCTGGACAGGGTGAACACTGAAGCTTTCTTT

D: NA
J: TRBJ1-3
V: TRBV18
size: NA
CDR3: CASSPGQVGNTIYF
DNA: TGTGCCAGCTCACCGGGGCAGGTCGGAAACACCATATATTTT

D: NA
J: TRBJ1-2
V: TRBV5-1
size: NA
CDR3: CASSPRPGDRALYGYTF
DNA: TGCGCCAGCAGCCCTCGGCCAGGGGATCGCGCCCTGTATGGCTACACCTTC

D: TRBD2
J: TRBJ2-3
V: TRBV6-6
size: NA
CDR3: CASRQRTSGSADTQYF
DNA: TGTGCCAGCCGGCAAAGGACTAGCGGGAGCGCAGATACGCAGTATTTT

D: NA
J: TRBJ2-1
V: TRBV2
size: NA
CDR3: CASTRTVAKYNEQFF
DNA: TGTGCCAGCACAAGAACCGTGGCCAAGTACAATGAGCAGTTCTTC

D: TRBD1
J: TRBJ1-5
V: TRBV2
size: NA
CDR3: CATTDQTGLPNQPQHF
DNA: TGTGCCACCACTGACCAGACAGGGTTACCAAATCAGCCCCAGCATTTT

D: NA
J: TRBJ1-5
V: TRBV19
size: NA
CDR3: CASTTFGGNGNQPQHF
DNA: TGTGCCAGTACCACGTTCGGAGGGAATGGCAATCAGCCCCAGCATTTT

D: TRBD1
J: TRBJ1-2
V: TRBV5-6
size: NA
CDR3: CASSLIGQVGYTF
DNA: TGTGCCAGCAGCCTGATTGGACAGGTTGGCTACACCTTC

D: TRBD2
J: TRBJ2-3
V: TRBV28
size: NA
CDR3: CASDLAGGLDTQYF
DNA: TGTGCCAGCGATCTAGCGGGAGGGTTGGATACGCAGTATTTT

D: TRBD1
J: TRBJ1-3
V: TRBV6-1
size: NA
CDR3: CASSERQGGTIYF
DNA: TGTGCCAGCAGTGAAAGGCAGGGGGGCACCATATATTTT

D: NA
J: TRBJ1-2
V: TRBV5-1
size: NA
CDR3: CASSRDYNYGYTF
DNA: TGCGCCAGCAGCCGCGATTATAACTATGGCTACACCTTC

D: TRBD1
J: TRBJ2-7
V: TRBV11-2
size: NA
CDR3: CASSQRDRGYEQYF
DNA: TGTGCCAGCAGCCAACGGGACAGGGGCTACGAGCAGTACTTC